This TCR beta chain derives from a study of blood T cell repertoires in COVID-19. At the level of the study: T cells, B-cell-depleted T cells, or PBMCs supplied cDNA or gDNA.

The CDR3 has 13 residues. The germline V and J ends were trimmed by 0 bases and 7 bases, with 12 bases remaining between them. Germline loops: CDR1 GTSNPN, CDR2 SVGIG (reference sequence). In the study's own analysis: The authors estimated nucleated cell counts from reference gene primer amplification. Assay: immunoSEQ multiplex PCR; the TCRdb copy retains only in-frame clones and omits some. That table furnishes V, J and clone size, whereas the DNA furnished D and trimming. Seen here are over 100,000 clones, around 81% observed once, and the top ten hold about 8%. The sequencing input was peripheral blood. This receptor was taken from a woman in her sixties with active or convalescent COVID-19. The V gene is TRBV30, the J gene TRBJ1-1; D is perhaps TRBD1 (6 bases). The CDR3 spells CAWSVWQGLEAFF. CDR3 bases: TGTGCCTGGAGTGTCTGGCAGGGGCTTGAAGCTTTCTTT.